Shown below are 16 T cell receptor beta chains from a single sample sequenced in a study of control samples from healthy donors and cancer patients. Method: immunoSEQ multiplex PCR; TCRdb's copy keeps in-frame clones and lacks some. This sample has 100,000 to 150,000 clones, with roughly 91% found just once. Sequencing used blood. Source of these receptors: a man aged 35-49 years in good health.

The chain is built from TRBV19 and TRBJ2-4; possibly TRBD1 for D (5 bases). There are 15 residues in the CDR3. V was pared by 5 bases and J by 4 bases, with 15 bases between. In germline, CDR1 is LNHDA, CDR2 SQIVND (reference sequence). CDR3 residues: CASSVLFDSKNIQYF. CDR3 DNA: TGTGCCAGTAGTGTACTTTTCGACAGTAAAAACATTCAGTACTTC.

This CDR3 is CASSTNVAQFF. In nucleotides, the CDR3 is TGTGCCAGCAGCACCAACGTGGCCCAGTTCTTC. This chain joins TRBV11-3 and TRBJ2-1; unclear D gene. CDR1 SGHNT and CDR2 YENEEA come from the germline V gene. There are 11 residues in the CDR3. V was shortened by 5 bases and J by 13 bases, with 12 bases between the two germline ends.

This clone was seen a single time. The rearrangement links TRBV18 to TRBJ2-3, with a weak D call TRBD1 (6 bases). The CDR3 totals 16 residues. V lost 2 bases, J lost 3 bases, and 15 bases lay in between. The V gene's germline CDR1 is KGHSH and CDR2 LQKENI. The CDR3 coding sequence is TGTGCCAGCTCACCATTGGGGCAGGGGATGACAGATACGCAGTATTTT. Amino acids: CASSPLGQGMTDTQYF.

Worth noting for this clone: One end of the junction varies from germline; a read error may be responsible. V and J are TRBV7-8 and TRBJ1-1; TRBD1 agrees at 7 bases. This CDR3 region has 13 residues. Germline V gene data show CDR1 as SGHVS and CDR2 as FQNEAQ. The CDR3 DNA is TGTGTCAGCAGCTTAGTTAGGGGGCGCGAAGCTTTCTTT. Translating gives CVSSLVRGREAFF.

This chain uses TRBV6-5 with TRBJ1-4; D gene ambiguous. The germline V gene has CDR1 MNHEY and CDR2 SVGAGI. The CDR3 length is 14 residues. V was trimmed by 4 bases and J by 4 bases, leaving 10 bases between them. The CDR3 DNA reads as TGTGCCAGCAGTTTCGGGTCTAGTAATGAAAAACTGTTTTTT. Protein product: CASSFGSSNEKLFF.

The rearrangement joins TRBV13 to TRBJ1-1; TRBD1 is a possible D gene (5 bases). Between the trimmed V and J ends, which lost 1 base and 4 bases, there was a span of 16 bases. CDR1 PRHDT and CDR2 FYEKMQ come from the germline V gene (reference sequence). CDR3 size: 16 residues. CDR3 sequence (DNA): TGTGCCAGCAGCTTAGAGGGCGGAGGGGTCGGCACTGAAGCTTTCTTT. The encoded protein is CASSLEGGGVGTEAFF.

The chain uses TRBV11-2 and TRBJ2-7; D possibly corresponds to TRBD2 (7 bases). V lost 1 base and J lost 0, with 10 bases in between. Germline V CDR1 and CDR2: SGHAT, FQNNGV. The CDR3 is 15 amino acids. The CDR3 DNA is TGTGCCAGCAGCTTAGCGGGGGGCCGCTCCTACGAGCAGTACTTC. Its protein product is CASSLAGGRSYEQYF.

The DNA of the CDR3 is TGTGCCAGCAGCTTCGACAGAAAACAAAATGAAAAACTGTTTTTT. Amino acid sequence: CASSFDRKQNEKLFF. The chain employs TRBV5-4 and TRBJ1-4; possibly TRBD1 for D (5 bases). The germline V gene encodes CDR1 SGHNT and CDR2 YYREEE (reference sequence). The CDR3 has 15 residues. Trimming pared 2 bases from V and 5 bases from J, leaving 13 bases between.

This clone was seen once. This chain uses TRBV5-1 with TRBJ1-2, with TRBD1 identical over 10 bases. The germline gives CDR1 SGHRS, CDR2 YFSETQ. The trim removed 6 bases at V and 4 bases at J, leaving 3 bases unmatched. CDR3 length equals 13 residues. The CDR3 loop is CASTDRGIYGYTF. The CDR3 coding sequence is TGCGCCAGCACGGACAGGGGGATCTATGGCTACACCTTC.

CDR3 coding DNA: TGTGCCAGCAGGCGGAGGCGGACCGCCGGACAGGAAAAACTGTTTTTT. Its protein is CASRRRRTAGQEKLFF. This chain links TRBV3-1 (or the pseudogene TRBV3-2) with TRBJ1-4, with D possibly TRBD1 on 6 matching bases. Germline V gene sequence: CDR1 LGHDT, CDR2 YNNKEL (reference sequence). V was clipped by 6 bases and J by 8 bases, with 22 bases between them. This CDR3 comprises 16 residues.

The chain has TRBV6-2 or TRBV6-3 and TRBJ2-1; D is undetermined. This CDR3 region has 12 residues. From germline, CDR1 is MNHEY and CDR2 SVGEGT. The V and J ends lost 5 bases and 4 bases respectively, with 6 bases between them. In DNA form, the CDR3 reads TGTGCCAGCAGTCAATCATACAATGAGCAGTTCTTC. It yields the protein CASSQSYNEQFF.

This chain joins TRBV3-1 (or the pseudogene TRBV3-2) and TRBJ1-2, with D possibly TRBD1 on 6 matching bases. This CDR3 comprises 15 residues. CDR1 and CDR2 (germline): LGHDT, YNNKEL (reference sequence). Between the trimmed V and J ends, which lost 5 bases and 8 bases, there was a span of 21 bases. The CDR3 loop reads CASSSRNFRQEGYTF. DNA for the CDR3: TGTGCCAGCAGCTCCCGAAATTTCAGACAGGAGGGCTACACCTTC.

This clone has just one count. The V and J genes are TRBV11-3 and TRBJ2-1; 7 bases map to TRBD1. Germline V CDR1 and CDR2: SGHNT, YENEEA. CDR3 length equals 17 residues. The V gene end was trimmed by 5 bases and the J gene end by 4 bases; junction bases not matched to a gene: 14. The CDR3 loop reads CASSPRQGMGLYNEQFF. In nucleotides, the CDR3 is TGTGCCAGCAGCCCCCGACAGGGAATGGGTTTATACAATGAGCAGTTCTTC.

The rearrangement uses TRBV12-3 or TRBV12-4 and TRBJ2-5; perhaps TRBD2 as D (6 bases). This CDR3 comprises 13 residues. The germline V and J ends were trimmed by 6 bases and 4 bases, with 12 bases remaining between them. CDR3 bases: TGTGCCAGCAGCCGGGGGAGTCGAGAGACCCAGTACTTC. Amino acids: CASSRGSRETQYF.

The CDR3 spells CASSLVSGYQETQYF. In DNA, the CDR3 is TGTGCCAGCAGCTTGGTCTCCGGCTACCAAGAGACCCAGTACTTC. The chain has TRBV5-6 and TRBJ2-5; no reliable D call. Germline V gene sequence: CDR1 SGHDT, CDR2 YYEEEE. This CDR3 has 15 residues. The ends were cut back, 0 bases at V and 0 bases at J, with 9 bases in the middle.

The chain recombines TRBV5-6 with TRBJ2-5, with D tentatively TRBD1 or TRBD2 (5 bases each). V lost 4 bases, J lost 0 bases, and 10 bases lay in between. This CDR3 contains 14 residues. The germline gives CDR1 SGHDT, CDR2 YYEEEE. The DNA for the CDR3 is TGTGCCAGCAGCCGGGACCGGTACCAAGAGACCCAGTACTTC. Translated, it gives CASSRDRYQETQYF.